The entry below gives a single TCR beta chain sequence along with its context. The table lists this clone with a few counts. Which antigen it targets is not known. No base-level quality is on record; no much larger clone is a single base apart. The junction shows trimming of 6 bases on V and 5 bases on J, plus 13 bases between the germline ends. Reading from cysteine to phenylalanine, the CDR3 counts 13 amino acids. The only DNA kept is the CDR3, 39 bases in frame from the first base. The germline V gene encodes CDR1 KGHSH and CDR2 LQKENI. The data were obtained in a study of blood T cell repertoires in COVID-19 (dated by TCRdb to the early 2020s). For context, the study as a whole: Samples covering the acute and convalescent phases of COVID-19 were provided by collaborators in the United States, Italy and Spain. The material from the prospective study consisted of cDNA or gDNA derived from T cells, B-cell-depleted T cells, or PBMCs. The dataset comprised deeply sampled blood TCRbeta repertoires from subjects exposed to, actively infected with, or recovered from COVID-19. A freely available public database, intended as a resource for researchers studying the immune response to SARS-CoV-2, is where the repertoires were released. The samples were drawn from the first 160 participants of the ongoing ImmuneRACE study and from 950 to 1,500 subjects provided by 6 global collaborators. The sample metadata nearly always contained a de-identified subject ID, COVID-19 status, age in years and sex. Where available, HLA class I and class II types were obtained from metadata supplied by the sample provider rather than from assay-based typing. Beyond this particular receptor, the publication reports: The amount of clinical and demographic metadata varied by source and participant and was provided uncurated.

The collaborating institutions used their own protocols to collect whole blood in K2EDTA tubes. For TCRbeta analysis, collaborators shipped samples in one of three forms: frozen whole blood, isolated PBMCs, or DNA extracted from either of those sample types. TCRbeta CDR3 regions were amplified from genomic DNA using the immunoSEQ Assay, a bias-controlled multiplex PCR. Per the original workflow: Nucleated cell counts per sample were estimated from amplification of reference gene primers within the assay. To quantify the absolute abundance of each unique TCRbeta CDR3 rearrangement, sequence reads were collapsed and filtered. Productive Simpson clonality was computed per sample as the square root of Simpson's diversity index over productive rearrangements. The table was pulled from immuneACCESS by TCRdb, which kept in-frame rearrangements only. Such tables lose some clones; where checked, under half of the loss comes from unresolved V genes, and the rest has no known cause. V, J and clone size derive from that table, while D and trimming were established from the DNA sequence. This sample lists tens of thousands of clones; around 87% were detected once. Jointly, the top ten make up 9.5% to 13% of the sample.

This TCR came from a human donor in a cohort sampled during active COVID-19. The rearranged segments are TRBV18 and TRBJ2-5; TRBD1 might be the D gene, on 6 matching bases. The material sequenced was peripheral blood. The DNA sequence follows: TGTGCCAGCTCCCAACAGGGCGGCGAGACCCAGTACTTC. Its protein is CASSQQGGETQYF.